The 32 T cell receptor beta chains presented below share a single source sample, sequenced in a study of T cell repertoires in cytomegalovirus infection. These TCRs are of unknown antigen specificity. TCRdb passed the reads through MiXCR, listing each CDR3 protein once. The repertoire has about 130,000 distinct CDR3 sequences, 25% to 35% of them found once; the top ten carry under 70%. The sample in question was CD8+ T cells from cultured PBMCs, obtained from culture after CMV antigen stimulation. The receptors were gathered from a human donor in good health (CMV status not recorded). Some clones in this sample may be carry-over from other donors' samples.

This clonotype has more than one count but fewer than ten. The chain employs TRBV7-6 and TRBJ2-2; TRBD1 aligns across 7 bases. From germline, CDR1 is SGHVS and CDR2 FNYEAQ. The CDR3 has 14 amino acids. The J segment lost 6 bases and the V segment lost 8 bases, leaving 9 bases of the junction unmatched. CDR3 residues: CASSFGTAPGELFF. CDR3 coding DNA: TGTGCCAGCTCATTCGGGACAGCCCCCGGGGAGCTGTTTTTT.

The V and J genes are TRBV7-2 and TRBJ2-3; D possibly corresponds to TRBD2 (6 bases). CDR1 and CDR2 (germline): SGHTA, FQGNSA. The CDR3 loop spans 15 amino acids. The V and J ends lost 5 bases and 1 base respectively, with 13 bases between them. In nucleotides, the CDR3 is TGTGCCAGCAGCGCCGCTAGCGTAGGCACAGATACGCAGTATTTT. Translating it yields CASSAASVGTDTQYF.

This clonotype was seen at least ten times. This chain connects TRBV7-8 to TRBJ1-1; weak D call: TRBD1 (6 bases). Per the germline V gene, CDR1 is SGHVS and CDR2 is FQNEAQ. The CDR3 contains 13 residues. V lost 4 bases and J 11 bases, leaving 17 bases between the germline ends. The CDR3 region has the DNA TGTGCCAGCAGCTATGAAACAGGGACCCACGCTTTCTTT. Translated, it gives CASSYETGTHAFF.

This clonotype has a single count. The chain employs TRBV4-1 and TRBJ1-1; D remains ambiguous. The V gene lost 1 base and the J gene lost 0 bases, with 6 bases spanning the gap. CDR3 length: 14 amino acids. Germline lookup yields CDR1 MGHRA and CDR2 YSYEKL. The CDR3 DNA reads TGCGCCAGCAGCCAAGGACACATGAACACTGAAGCTTTCTTT. This codes for CASSQGHMNTEAFF.

J is TRBJ1-5 and V is TRBV5-4; D is possibly TRBD1 (5 bases). V was trimmed by 2 bases and J by 7 bases, leaving 13 bases between them. The germline gives CDR1 SGHNT, CDR2 YYREEE (reference sequence). The CDR3 totals 14 residues. The CDR3, as DNA: TGTGCCAGCAGCTTATGGGGAGGGGAGCAGCCCCAGCATTTT. Its translation: CASSLWGGEQPQHF.

A remark on this clonotype: Germline and junction disagree at one end, which may indicate a read error. CDR3 nucleotides: TGTGCCAGCAGCTTGGAATGGGAAAACACTGAAGCTTTCTTT. The encoded protein is CASSLEWENTEAFF. The gene calls are TRBV5-3 and TRBJ1-1, with D uncertain. TRBV5-3 is an ORF, and what it does is uncertain. There are 14 residues in the CDR3.

V is TRBV7-2 and J is TRBJ1-1; D perhaps matches TRBD1 (5 bases). Germline V lookup: CDR1 SGHTA, CDR2 FQGNSA. The CDR3 is 14 residues long. With 3 bases removed from V and 1 base from J, the gap between germline ends came to 9 bases. The CDR3 here is CASSFGARNTEAFF. The CDR3 DNA reads TGTGCCAGCAGCTTCGGGGCCAGGAACACTGAAGCTTTCTTT. The full variable domain, in which reference TRBV7-2 and TRBJ1-1 provide the parts outside the CDR3, is GAGVSQSPSNKVTEKGKDVELRCDPISGHTALYWYRQSLGQGLEFLIYFQGNSAPDKSGLPSDRFSAERTGGSVSTLTIQRTQQEDSAVYLCASSFGARNTEAFFGQGTRLTVV.

The chain employs TRBV12-5 and TRBJ2-7; unclear D gene. Germline V CDR1 and CDR2: LGHNT, FRNRAP. With 4 bases removed from V and 3 bases from J, the gap between germline ends came to 13 bases. The length of the CDR3 is 14 residues. CDR3 sequence reads: CASGSSREIYEQYF. For the CDR3, the DNA is TGTGCTAGTGGTTCATCCAGAGAAATCTACGAGCAGTACTTC.

There are a few counts of this clonotype. CDR3 in amino acids: CASSSRQGGDEQFF. The CDR3 DNA reads as TGTGCCAGCAGCTCCCGACAGGGTGGCGATGAGCAGTTCTTC. The chain uses TRBV5-4 and TRBJ2-1; 7 positions agree with TRBD1. CDR1 and CDR2 from the germline V gene are SGHNT and YYREEE (reference sequence). CDR3 size: 14 residues. V dropped 3 bases and J dropped 8; count of bases not matched to a gene: 8.

This chain uses TRBV19 with TRBJ2-7; D unclear. Trimming removed 3 bases at V and 4 bases at J, with 13 bases between. In germline, CDR1 is LNHDA, CDR2 SQIVND (reference sequence). This CDR3 has 14 residues. Here the CDR3 reads CASSMDGTYYEQYF. The CDR3 DNA reads TGTGCCAGTAGTATGGATGGCACCTATTACGAGCAGTACTTC.

The rearrangement links TRBV7-9 to TRBJ2-1, with TRBD2 matching 8 bases. The CDR3 sequence is 15 residues long. Germline loops: CDR1 SEHNR, CDR2 FQNEAQ (reference sequence). With V trimmed by 4 bases and J by 9 bases, 11 bases remained unmatched. This CDR3 is CASSSIAGSIIEQFF. Here the CDR3 DNA reads TGTGCCAGCAGCTCCATAGCGGGGAGTATTATTGAGCAGTTCTTC.

In regard to this clonotype: At one of its ends the junction is not consistent with the germline gene, which may arise from a read error. This chain links TRBV7-6 with TRBJ2-1; 7 bases line up with TRBD1. Germline V gene sequence: CDR1 SGHVS, CDR2 FNYEAQ. The CDR3 is made up of 15 amino acids. The CDR3 sequence: CASGTEISSCNEQFF. In DNA, the CDR3 is TGTGCCAGCGGGACAGAGATAAGCTCCTGCAATGAGCAGTTCTTC. Variable domain in full (rest from reference TRBV7-6 and TRBJ2-1): GAGVSQSPRYKVTKRGQDVALRCDPISGHVSLYWYRQALGQGPEFLTYFNYEAQQDKSGLPNDRFSAERPEGSISTLTIQRTEQRDSAMYRCASGTEISSCNEQFFGPGTRLTVL.

A word on this clonotype: The junction departs from germline at one end; a sequencing error may be responsible. The chain uses TRBV7-6 and TRBJ2-7; D is perhaps TRBD2 (6 bases). The V gene's germline CDR1 is SGHVS and CDR2 FNYEAQ. This CDR3 is 14 amino acids long. The CDR3 here is CASRLGGDSYEQYF. As DNA, the CDR3 is TGTGCCAGCAGGTTAGGAGGGGACTCCTACGAGCAGTACTTC.

The rearrangement joins TRBV6-6 to TRBJ1-1; D might be TRBD1 (5 bases). The CDR3 consists of 15 residues. Per the germline V gene, CDR1 is MNHNY and CDR2 is SVGAGI (reference sequence). V was pared by 5 bases and J by 3 bases, with 16 bases between. CDR3 sequence: CASSAPPGTDTEAFF. In DNA form, the CDR3 reads TGTGCCAGCAGTGCCCCCCCCGGGACGGACACTGAAGCTTTCTTT.

The chain employs TRBV6-5 and TRBJ2-1; 10 bases agree with TRBD1. The V gene's germline CDR1 is MNHEY and CDR2 SVGAGI. Germline trimming cut 5 bases from V and 8 bases from J; bases unmatched to any gene: 9. The CDR3 length is 15 residues. Here the CDR3 reads CASSNPGTGEYEQFF. CDR3 nucleotides: TGTGCCAGCAGTAATCCTGGGACAGGGGAATATGAGCAGTTCTTC.

The rearrangement uses TRBV27 and TRBJ1-5, with D hard to call. This CDR3 comprises 17 residues. Between the trimmed V and J ends, which lost 6 bases and 1 base, there was a span of 19 bases. Germline loops: CDR1 MNHEY, CDR2 SMNVEV (reference sequence). Here the CDR3 reads CASRSVGPGVSNQPQHF. CDR3 coding DNA: TGTGCCAGCAGATCCGTGGGCCCAGGTGTAAGCAATCAGCCCCAGCATTTT.

The chain joins TRBV6-1 to TRBJ1-5; 10 bases fit TRBD1. J was trimmed by 7 bases and V by 5 bases; bases with no gene match: 11. This CDR3 has 16 residues. The germline V gene encodes CDR1 MNHNS and CDR2 SASEGT. CDR3 DNA sequence: TGTGCCAGCAGTTTCAAGGACAGGGGGGGGCAACAGCCCCAGCATTTT. It yields the protein CASSFKDRGGQQPQHF.

This CDR3 reads CASSLASGTQYF. The DNA for the CDR3 is TGTGCCAGCAGCTTAGCCTCAGGGACCCAGTACTTC. The chain joins TRBV7-9 to TRBJ2-5; D not resolved. The CDR3 is 12 amino acids. CDR1 and CDR2 (germline): SEHNR, FQNEAQ (reference sequence). The V end was cut by 0 bases, the J end by 7 bases, with 6 bases between.

This clonotype was found many times. The chain employs TRBV7-8 and TRBJ2-3, with D maybe TRBD1 (6 bases). This CDR3 spans 16 amino acids. CDR1 is SGHVS, CDR2 FQNEAQ, per germline. With 7 bases removed from V and 5 bases from J, the gap between germline ends came to 22 bases. CDR3 bases: TGTGCCAGCATTGACGGGCCGGGCCCCAGGGGAGATACGCAGTATTTT. It yields the protein CASIDGPGPRGDTQYF.

This chain uses TRBV7-8 with TRBJ2-7; D is undetermined. Trimming pared 5 bases from V and 3 bases from J, leaving 14 bases between. This CDR3 is built from 14 residues. CDR1 is SGHVS and CDR2 is FQNEAQ in the germline V gene. CDR3 sequence (DNA): TGTGCCAGCAGCCCGACATCATTATACTACGAGCAGTACTTC. Its protein product is CASSPTSLYYEQYF.

This clonotype was recorded a few times. The chain has TRBV7-8 and TRBJ2-7, with TRBD2 as a possible D gene (6 bases). V lost 1 base and J 2 bases, leaving 9 bases between the germline ends. CDR3 length equals 14 residues. Germline CDR1 SGHVS, CDR2 FQNEAQ. Here the CDR3 DNA reads TGTGCCAGCAGCTTAGGGGACTTTCCCTACGAGCAGTACTTC. Translating it yields CASSLGDFPYEQYF.

This clonotype was seen more than once but under ten times. This chain uses TRBV4-3 with TRBJ1-1, with D hard to call. Between the trimmed V and J ends, which lost 1 base and 5 bases, there was a span of 14 bases. Germline loops: CDR1 LGHNA, CDR2 YSLEER. The CDR3 length is 15 residues. The CDR3 region has the DNA TGCGCCAGCAGCCAAGGCAGAGGGTCGTGGACTGAAGCTTTCTTT. Translated: CASSQGRGSWTEAFF.

This chain joins TRBV4-3 and TRBJ2-7, with TRBD1 identical over 9 bases. The trim removed 1 base at V and 5 bases at J, leaving 6 bases unmatched. The length of the CDR3 is 15 residues. The V gene's germline CDR1 is LGHNA and CDR2 YSLEER. DNA for the CDR3: TGCGCCAGCAGCCAAGCCGGGACAGGGATCCACGAGCAGTACTTC. Its protein is CASSQAGTGIHEQYF.

This clonotype came up many times. This chain uses TRBV5-4 with TRBJ1-3, with D possibly being TRBD1 (6 bases). The CDR3 runs 14 residues. CDR1 and CDR2 from the germline V gene are SGHNT and YYREEE (reference sequence). The V and J ends lost 10 bases and 8 bases respectively, with 22 bases between them. The CDR3 loop reads CAGGSDRRRDTIYF. In DNA form, the CDR3 reads TGTGCCGGGGGATCGGACAGACGTCGGGACACCATATATTTT. The variable domain in full, with the rest retrieved from reference TRBV5-4 and TRBJ1-3, is ETGVTQSPTHLIKTRGQQVTLRCSSQSGHNTVSWYQQALGQGPQFIFQYYREEENGRGNFPPRFSGLQFPNYSSELNVNALELDDSALYLCAGGSDRRRDTIYFGEGSWLTVV.

In this sample, this clonotype turned up a few times. This chain connects TRBV6-5 to TRBJ2-2; D is undetermined. This CDR3 comprises 16 residues. V was cut by 4 bases and J by 8 bases, with 20 bases left in between. Germline loops: CDR1 MNHEY, CDR2 SVGAGI. CDR3: CASSLAGSGVWGELFF. CDR3 coding DNA: TGTGCCAGCAGTTTAGCTGGGTCTGGTGTGTGGGGGGAGCTGTTTTTT.

The V gene is TRBV27, the J gene TRBJ1-5; 7 bases agree with TRBD1. CDR1 MNHEY and CDR2 SMNVEV come from the germline V gene (reference sequence). The CDR3 covers 15 residues. The V gene end was trimmed by 0 bases and the J gene end by 3 bases; junction bases not matched to a gene: 2. The CDR3 DNA reads as TGTGCCAGCAGTTTATCGGGACAGTTCAATCAGCCCCAGCATTTT. Amino acid sequence: CASSLSGQFNQPQHF.

In its sample, this clonotype was seen many times. The rearrangement uses TRBV7-2 and TRBJ1-5; D unresolved. With 5 bases removed from V and 3 bases from J, the gap between germline ends came to 11 bases. Germline V gives CDR1 SGHTA, CDR2 FQGNSA. The CDR3 has 14 residues. The CDR3 nucleotides are TGTGCCAGCAGCCGCCGGGAGTACAATCAGCCCCAGCATTTT. This encodes CASSRREYNQPQHF.

J is TRBJ1-1 and V is TRBV7-9, with 11 bases lining up with TRBD1. J gave up 0 bases and V 2 bases, and 17 bases lay outside the gene matches. Germline-derived CDR1 and CDR2 are SEHNR and FQNEAQ (reference sequence). The CDR3 contains 21 residues. The CDR3 nucleotides read TGTGCCAGCAGCTTAACGAGAGTTGGACAGGGGGCCGAGGGAATGAACACTGAAGCTTTCTTT. Its protein is CASSLTRVGQGAEGMNTEAFF.

The rearrangement links TRBV7-6 to TRBJ2-3; possible D gene TRBD1, 6 bases. This CDR3 comprises 19 residues. Germline V gene data show CDR1 as SGHVS and CDR2 as FNYEAQ. V shed 5 bases and J shed 2 bases, with 26 bases lying between them. The CDR3 coding sequence is TGTGCCAGCAGCACCCTCGACAGGATCCTCCCATTAGACACAGATACGCAGTATTTT. This codes for CASSTLDRILPLDTDTQYF.

There are a few counts of this clonotype. The J gene is TRBJ2-6, the V gene TRBV6-2 or TRBV6-3; TRBD1 agrees at 7 bases. The CDR3 spans 18 residues. Germline V CDR1 and CDR2: MNHEY, SVGEGT. The ends lost 7 bases at V and 4 bases at J; junction bases unmatched: 16. CDR3 DNA sequence: TGTGCCAGCACCTCGCTGCCTTTGACAGGGCCCGGGGCCAACGTCCTGACTTTC. Its protein product is CASTSLPLTGPGANVLTF.

This clonotype was recorded many times. V and J are TRBV7-2 and TRBJ1-1; TRBD1 might be the D (6 bases). The CDR3 contains 14 residues. Between the trimmed V and J ends, which lost 2 bases and 7 bases, there was a span of 14 bases. Germline CDR1 is SGHTA and CDR2 is FQGNSA. The CDR3 loop is CASSLNREKGEAFF. The DNA for the CDR3 is TGTGCCAGCAGCTTAAACAGGGAGAAGGGTGAAGCTTTCTTT.

This chain joins TRBV11-2 and TRBJ2-5; D call uncertain. Per the germline V gene, CDR1 is SGHAT and CDR2 is FQNNGV. The CDR3 contains 15 residues. Deletions cut 4 bases from V and 0 bases from J, with 12 bases between. The CDR3, as DNA: TGTGCCAGCAGCTCCGAGTGGGCCCACCAAGAGACCCAGTACTTC. This gives the protein CASSSEWAHQETQYF. The complete variable domain, with remaining parts taken from reference TRBV11-2 and TRBJ2-5, reads EAGVAQSPRYKIIEKRQSVAFWCNPISGHATLYWYQQILGQGPKLLIQFQNNGVVDDSQLPKDRFSAERLKGVDSTLKIQPAKLEDSAVYLCASSSEWAHQETQYFGPGTRLLVL.